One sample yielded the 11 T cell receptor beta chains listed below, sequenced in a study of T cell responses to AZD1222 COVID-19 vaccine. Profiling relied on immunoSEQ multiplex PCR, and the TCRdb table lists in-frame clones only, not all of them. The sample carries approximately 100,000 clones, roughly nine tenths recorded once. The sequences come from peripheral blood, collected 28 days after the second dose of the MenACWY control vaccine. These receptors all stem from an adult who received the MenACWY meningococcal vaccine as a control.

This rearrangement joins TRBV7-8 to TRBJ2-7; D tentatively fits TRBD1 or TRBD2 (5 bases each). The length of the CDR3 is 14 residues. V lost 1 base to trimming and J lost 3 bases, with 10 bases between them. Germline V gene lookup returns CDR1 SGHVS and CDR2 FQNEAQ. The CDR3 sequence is CASSLEARGYEQYF. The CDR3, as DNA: TGTGCCAGCAGCTTAGAGGCGAGGGGCTACGAGCAGTACTTC. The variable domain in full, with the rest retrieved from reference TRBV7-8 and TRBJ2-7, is GAGVSQSPRYKVAKRGQDVALRCDPISGHVSLFWYQQALGQGPEFLTYFQNEAQLDKSGLPSDRFFAERPEGSVSTLKIQRTQQEDSAVYLCASSLEARGYEQYFGPGTRLTVT.

The CDR3 nucleotides read TGTGCCAGCAGGGGATCGCGGGGGGACTCCTACGAGCAGTACTTC. Translated: CASRGSRGDSYEQYF. The rearrangement uses TRBV7-9 and TRBJ2-7; 8 bases are a match to TRBD2. The CDR3 is 15 residues long. CDR1 is SEHNR and CDR2 is FQNEAQ in the germline V gene (reference sequence). With V trimmed by 6 bases and J by 0 bases, 7 bases remained unmatched.

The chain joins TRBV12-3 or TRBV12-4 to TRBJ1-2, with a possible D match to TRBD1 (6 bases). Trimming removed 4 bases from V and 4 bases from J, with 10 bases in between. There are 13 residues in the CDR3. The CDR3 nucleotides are TGTGCCAGCAGTTGGGGGCAGGGCTATGGCTACACCTTC. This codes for CASSWGQGYGYTF.

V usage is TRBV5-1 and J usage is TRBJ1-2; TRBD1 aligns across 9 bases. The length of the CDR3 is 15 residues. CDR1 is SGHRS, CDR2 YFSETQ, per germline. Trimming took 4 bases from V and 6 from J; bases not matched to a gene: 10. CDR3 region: CASSLPGTGLDGYTF. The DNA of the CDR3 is TGCGCCAGCAGCCTTCCCGGGACAGGGTTAGATGGCTACACCTTC.

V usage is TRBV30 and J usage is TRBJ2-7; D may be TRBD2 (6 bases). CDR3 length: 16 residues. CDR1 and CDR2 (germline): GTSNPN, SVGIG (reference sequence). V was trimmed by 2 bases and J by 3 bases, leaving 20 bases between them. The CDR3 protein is CAWSTAVARDGYEQYF. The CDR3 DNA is TGTGCCTGGAGTACCGCGGTTGCGCGGGACGGCTACGAGCAGTACTTC.

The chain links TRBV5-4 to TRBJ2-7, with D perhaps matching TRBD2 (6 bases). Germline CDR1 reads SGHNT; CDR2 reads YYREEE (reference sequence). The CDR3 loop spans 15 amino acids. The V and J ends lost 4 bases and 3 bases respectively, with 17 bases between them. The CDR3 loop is CASSRMAGRIYEQYF. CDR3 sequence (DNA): TGTGCCAGCAGCAGGATGGCGGGGAGGATCTACGAGCAGTACTTC.

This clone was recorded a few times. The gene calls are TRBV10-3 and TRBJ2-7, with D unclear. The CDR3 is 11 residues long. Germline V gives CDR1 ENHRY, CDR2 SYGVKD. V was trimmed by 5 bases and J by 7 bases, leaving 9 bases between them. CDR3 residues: CAISRAAEQYF. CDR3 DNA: TGTGCCATCAGTCGCGCGGCGGAGCAGTACTTC.

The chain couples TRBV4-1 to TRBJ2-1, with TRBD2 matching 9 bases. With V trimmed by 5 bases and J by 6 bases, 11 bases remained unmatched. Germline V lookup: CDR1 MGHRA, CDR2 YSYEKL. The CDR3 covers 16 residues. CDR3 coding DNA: TGCGCCAGCAGCTGGAGTAGCGGGGGCTATCTCAATGAGCAGTTCTTC. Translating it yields CASSWSSGGYLNEQFF.

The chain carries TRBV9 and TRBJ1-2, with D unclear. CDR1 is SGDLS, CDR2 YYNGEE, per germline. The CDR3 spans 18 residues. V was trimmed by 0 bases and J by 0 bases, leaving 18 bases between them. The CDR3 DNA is TGTGCCAGCAGCGTAGCGGACGGGTCGGCGGCCCCTAACTATGGCTACACCTTC. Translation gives CASSVADGSAAPNYGYTF.

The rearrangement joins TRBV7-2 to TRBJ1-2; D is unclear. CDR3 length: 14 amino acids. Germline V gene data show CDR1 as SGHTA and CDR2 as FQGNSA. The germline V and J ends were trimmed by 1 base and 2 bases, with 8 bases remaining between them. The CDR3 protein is CASSLGPGNYGYTF. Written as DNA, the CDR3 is TGTGCCAGCAGCTTAGGTCCGGGGAACTATGGCTACACCTTC.

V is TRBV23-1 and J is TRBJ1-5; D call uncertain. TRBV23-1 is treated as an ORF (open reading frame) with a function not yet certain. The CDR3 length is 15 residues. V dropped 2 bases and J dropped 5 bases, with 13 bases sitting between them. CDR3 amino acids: CASSQAFHNDQPQHF. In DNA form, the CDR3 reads TGCGCCAGCAGTCAAGCATTTCACAATGATCAGCCCCAGCATTTT.